In this sample, the clone carrying this T cell receptor (beta chain) turned up a few times. Its antigen remains unknown. TCRdb's copy holds only in-frame clones and misses some; the assay was immunoSEQ multiplex PCR. The sample comprises 9,000 to 13,000 clones, approximately 80% of which are singletons, and 38% rests with the top ten. In germline, CDR1 is SGHDT, CDR2 YYEEEE. CDR3 length equals 16 residues. V was trimmed by 1 base and J by 5 bases, leaving 18 bases between them. These data originate in a study of somatic mutations in cytotoxic T cells in rheumatoid arthritis. Study-wide context: At nearly 100% purity, some V beta antibody-stained T-cell populations were flow-sorted, and these included V beta1+ cells that were sequenced for TCRB.

Study-wide results and limits: Among 60 or so patients, several showed a largest CD8+ clone that surpassed 20% of CD8+ cells. For rheumatoid arthritis patients, the slight TRBV07 underrepresentation lacked multiple-comparison adjustment. CD8+ clonality rose with age in rheumatoid arthritis patients, not healthy controls.

The sample was CD8+ T cells sorted from blood. The chain has TRBV5-6 and TRBJ2-5, with D maybe TRBD1 (8 bases). This TCR came from a man aged 60 to 75 in good health. The CDR3 nucleotides are TGTGCCAGCAGCTTGCGGACAGGGAGGGGGTGGGAGACCCAGTACTTC. Protein product: CASSLRTGRGWETQYF. The full variable domain, with the rest looked up from reference TRBV5-6 and TRBJ2-5, is DAGVTQSPTHLIKTRGQQVTLRCSPKSGHDTVSWYQQALGQGPQFIFQYYEEEERQRGNFPDRFSGHQFPNYSSELNVNALLLGDSALYLCASSLRTGRGWETQYFGPGTRLLVL.